Following are 2 T cell receptor beta chains from one sample sequenced in a study of T cells in Graves' hyperthyroidism and ophthalmopathy. Researchers amplified the TCR beta CDR3 regions from RNA transcripts. First-round RT-PCR with HTBI primers amplified the TCR CDR3 region. In TCRdb, the multiplex PCR reads were re-called with MiXCR into one record per CDR3 protein. The sample has 600,000 to 700,000 distinct CDR3 sequences, over 12% seen once. The sample consisted of blood. The receptor source for this set is a woman in her 40s with Graves' ophthalmopathy.

This clonotype was seen ten or more times. V and J are TRBV12-3 or TRBV12-4 and TRBJ2-2; D gene ambiguous. Trimming shortened V by 3 bases and J by 3 bases, and 11 bases separated the two germline ends. CDR3 size: 15 residues. CDR3 DNA: TGTGCCAGCAGTTTGGTTGGACCACACACCGGGGAGCTGTTTTTT. Translated: CASSLVGPHTGELFF.

The chain joins TRBV18 to TRBJ1-2; D is possibly TRBD1 (6 bases). Germline loops: CDR1 KGHSH, CDR2 LQKENI. The CDR3 is made up of 15 amino acids. Trimming removed 2 bases from V and 0 bases from J, with 10 bases in between. The CDR3 here is CASSPGQPPNYGYTF. The DNA for the CDR3 is TGTGCCAGCTCACCAGGACAGCCCCCTAACTATGGCTACACCTTC.